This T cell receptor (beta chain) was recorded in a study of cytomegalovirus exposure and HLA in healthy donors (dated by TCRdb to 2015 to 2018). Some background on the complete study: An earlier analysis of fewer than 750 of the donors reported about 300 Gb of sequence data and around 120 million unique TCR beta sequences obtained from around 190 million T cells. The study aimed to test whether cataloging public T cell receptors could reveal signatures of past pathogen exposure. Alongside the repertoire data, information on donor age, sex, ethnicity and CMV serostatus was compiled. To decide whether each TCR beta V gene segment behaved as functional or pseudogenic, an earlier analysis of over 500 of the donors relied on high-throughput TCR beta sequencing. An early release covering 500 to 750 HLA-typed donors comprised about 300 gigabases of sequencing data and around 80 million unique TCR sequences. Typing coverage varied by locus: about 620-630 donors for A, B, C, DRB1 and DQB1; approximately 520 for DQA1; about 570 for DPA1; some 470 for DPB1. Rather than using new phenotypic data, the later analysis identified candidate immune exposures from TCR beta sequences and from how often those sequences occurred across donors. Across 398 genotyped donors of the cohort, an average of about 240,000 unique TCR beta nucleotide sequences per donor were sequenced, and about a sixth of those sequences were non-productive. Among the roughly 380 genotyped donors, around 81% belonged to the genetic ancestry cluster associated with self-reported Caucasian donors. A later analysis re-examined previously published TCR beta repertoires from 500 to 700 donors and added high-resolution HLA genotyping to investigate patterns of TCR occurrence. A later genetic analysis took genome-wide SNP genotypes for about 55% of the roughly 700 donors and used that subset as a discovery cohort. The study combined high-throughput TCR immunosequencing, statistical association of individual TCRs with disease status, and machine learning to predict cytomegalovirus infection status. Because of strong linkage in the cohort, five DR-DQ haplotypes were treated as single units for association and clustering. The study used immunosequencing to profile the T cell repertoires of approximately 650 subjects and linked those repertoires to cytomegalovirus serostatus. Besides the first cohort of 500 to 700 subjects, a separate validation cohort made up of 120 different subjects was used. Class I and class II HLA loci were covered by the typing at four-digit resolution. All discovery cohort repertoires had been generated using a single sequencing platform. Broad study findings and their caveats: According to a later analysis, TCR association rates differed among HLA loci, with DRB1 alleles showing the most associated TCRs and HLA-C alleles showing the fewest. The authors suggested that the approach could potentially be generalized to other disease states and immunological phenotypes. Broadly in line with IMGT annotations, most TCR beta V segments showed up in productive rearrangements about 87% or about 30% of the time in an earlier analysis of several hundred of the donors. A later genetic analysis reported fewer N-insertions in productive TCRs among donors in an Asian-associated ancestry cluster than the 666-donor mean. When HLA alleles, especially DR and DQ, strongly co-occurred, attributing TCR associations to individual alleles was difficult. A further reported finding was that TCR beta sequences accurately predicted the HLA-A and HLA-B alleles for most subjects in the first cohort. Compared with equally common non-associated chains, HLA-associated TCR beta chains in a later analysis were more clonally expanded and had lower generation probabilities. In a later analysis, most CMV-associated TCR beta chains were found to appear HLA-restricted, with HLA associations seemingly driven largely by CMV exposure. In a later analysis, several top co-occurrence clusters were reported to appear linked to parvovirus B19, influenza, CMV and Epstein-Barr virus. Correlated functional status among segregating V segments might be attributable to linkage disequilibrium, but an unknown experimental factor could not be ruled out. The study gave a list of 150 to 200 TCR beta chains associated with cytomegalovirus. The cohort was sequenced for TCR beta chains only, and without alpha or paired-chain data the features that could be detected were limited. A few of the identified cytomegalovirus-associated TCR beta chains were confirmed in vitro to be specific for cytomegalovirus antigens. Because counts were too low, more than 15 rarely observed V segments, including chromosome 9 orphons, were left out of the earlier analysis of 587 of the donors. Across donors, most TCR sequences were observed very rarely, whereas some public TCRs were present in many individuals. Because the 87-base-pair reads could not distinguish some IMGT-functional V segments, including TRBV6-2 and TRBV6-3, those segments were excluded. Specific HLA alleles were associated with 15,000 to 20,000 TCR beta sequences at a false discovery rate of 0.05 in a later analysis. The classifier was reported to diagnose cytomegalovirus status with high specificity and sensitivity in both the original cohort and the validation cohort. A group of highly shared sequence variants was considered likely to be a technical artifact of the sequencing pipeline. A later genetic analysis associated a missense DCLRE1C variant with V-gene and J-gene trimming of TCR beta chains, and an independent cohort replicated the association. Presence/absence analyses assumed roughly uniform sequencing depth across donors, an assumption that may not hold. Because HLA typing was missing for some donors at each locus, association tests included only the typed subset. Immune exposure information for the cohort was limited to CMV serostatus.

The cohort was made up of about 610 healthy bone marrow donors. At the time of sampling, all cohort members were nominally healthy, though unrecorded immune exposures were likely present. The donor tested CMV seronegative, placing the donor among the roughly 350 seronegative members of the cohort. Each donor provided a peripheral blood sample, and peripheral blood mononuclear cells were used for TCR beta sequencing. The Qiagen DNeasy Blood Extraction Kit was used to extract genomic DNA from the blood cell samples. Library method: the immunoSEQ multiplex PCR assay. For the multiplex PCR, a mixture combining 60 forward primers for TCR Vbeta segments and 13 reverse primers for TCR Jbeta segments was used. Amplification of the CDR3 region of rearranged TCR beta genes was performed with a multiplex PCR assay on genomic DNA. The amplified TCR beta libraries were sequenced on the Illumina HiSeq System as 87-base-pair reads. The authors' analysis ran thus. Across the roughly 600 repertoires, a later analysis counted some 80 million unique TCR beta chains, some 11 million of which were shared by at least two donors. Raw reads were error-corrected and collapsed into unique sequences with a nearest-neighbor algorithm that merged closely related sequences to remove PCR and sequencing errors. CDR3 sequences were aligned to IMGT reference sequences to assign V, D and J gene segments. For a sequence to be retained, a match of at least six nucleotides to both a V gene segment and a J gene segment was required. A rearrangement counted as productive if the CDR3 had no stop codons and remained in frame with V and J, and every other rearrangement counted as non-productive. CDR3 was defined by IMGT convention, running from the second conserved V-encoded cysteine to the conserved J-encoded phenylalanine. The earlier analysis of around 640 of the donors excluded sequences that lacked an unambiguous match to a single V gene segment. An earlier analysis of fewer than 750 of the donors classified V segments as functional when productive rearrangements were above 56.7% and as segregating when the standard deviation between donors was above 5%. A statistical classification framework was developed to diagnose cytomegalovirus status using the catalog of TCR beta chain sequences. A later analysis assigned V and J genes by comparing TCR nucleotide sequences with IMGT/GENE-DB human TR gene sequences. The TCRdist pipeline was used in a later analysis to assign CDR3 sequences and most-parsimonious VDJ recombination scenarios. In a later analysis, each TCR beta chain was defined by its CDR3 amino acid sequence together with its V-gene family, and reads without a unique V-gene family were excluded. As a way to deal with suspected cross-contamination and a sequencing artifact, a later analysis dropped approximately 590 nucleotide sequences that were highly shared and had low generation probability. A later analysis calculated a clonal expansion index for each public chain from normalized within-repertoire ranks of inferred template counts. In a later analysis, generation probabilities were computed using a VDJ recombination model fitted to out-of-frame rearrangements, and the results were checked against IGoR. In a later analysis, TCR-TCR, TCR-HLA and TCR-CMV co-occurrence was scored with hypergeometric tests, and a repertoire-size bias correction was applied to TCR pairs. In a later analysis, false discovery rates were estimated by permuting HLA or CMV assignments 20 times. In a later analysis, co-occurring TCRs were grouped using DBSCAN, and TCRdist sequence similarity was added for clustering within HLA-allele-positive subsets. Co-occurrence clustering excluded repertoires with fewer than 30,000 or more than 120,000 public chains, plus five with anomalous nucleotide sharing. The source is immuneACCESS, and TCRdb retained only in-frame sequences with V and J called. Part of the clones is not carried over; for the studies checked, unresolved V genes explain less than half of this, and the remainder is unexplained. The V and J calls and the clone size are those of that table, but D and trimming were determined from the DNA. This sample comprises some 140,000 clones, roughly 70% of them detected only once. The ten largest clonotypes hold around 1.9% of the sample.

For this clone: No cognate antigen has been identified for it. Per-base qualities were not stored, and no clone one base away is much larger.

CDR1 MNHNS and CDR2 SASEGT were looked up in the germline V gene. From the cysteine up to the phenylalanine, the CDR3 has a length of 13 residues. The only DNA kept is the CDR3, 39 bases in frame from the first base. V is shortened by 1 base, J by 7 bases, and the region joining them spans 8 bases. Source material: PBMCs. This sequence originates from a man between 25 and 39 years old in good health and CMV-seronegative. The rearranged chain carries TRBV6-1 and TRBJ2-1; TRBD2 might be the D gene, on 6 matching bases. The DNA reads TGTGCCAGCAGTGAAGGGGAGGTGAATGAGCAGTTCTTC. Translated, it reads CASSEGEVNEQFF.